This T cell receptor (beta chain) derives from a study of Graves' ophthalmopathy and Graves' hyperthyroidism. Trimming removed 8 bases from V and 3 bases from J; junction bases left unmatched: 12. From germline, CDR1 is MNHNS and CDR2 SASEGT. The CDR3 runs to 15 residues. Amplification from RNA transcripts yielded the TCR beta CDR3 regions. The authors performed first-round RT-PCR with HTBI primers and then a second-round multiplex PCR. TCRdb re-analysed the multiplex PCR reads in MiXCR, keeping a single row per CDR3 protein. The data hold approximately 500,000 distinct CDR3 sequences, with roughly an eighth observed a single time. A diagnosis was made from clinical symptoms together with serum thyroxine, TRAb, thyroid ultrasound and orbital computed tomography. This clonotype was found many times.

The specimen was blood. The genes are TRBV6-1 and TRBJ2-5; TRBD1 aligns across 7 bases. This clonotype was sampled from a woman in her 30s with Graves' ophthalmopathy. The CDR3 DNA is TGTGCCAGCTGGGACAGCCAAGGGGGAGAAGAGACCCAGTACTTC. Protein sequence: CASWDSQGGEETQYF.